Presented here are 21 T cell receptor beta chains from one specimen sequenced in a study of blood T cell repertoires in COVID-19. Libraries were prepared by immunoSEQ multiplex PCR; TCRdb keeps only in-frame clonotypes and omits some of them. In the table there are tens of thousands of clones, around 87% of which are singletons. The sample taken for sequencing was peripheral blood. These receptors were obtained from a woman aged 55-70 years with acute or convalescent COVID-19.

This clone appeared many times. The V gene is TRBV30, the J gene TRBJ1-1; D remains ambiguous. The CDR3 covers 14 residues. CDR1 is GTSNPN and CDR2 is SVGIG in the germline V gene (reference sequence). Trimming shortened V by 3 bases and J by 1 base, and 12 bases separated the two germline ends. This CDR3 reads CAWREVFGNTEAFF. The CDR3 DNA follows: TGTGCCTGGAGAGAGGTTTTTGGGAACACTGAAGCTTTCTTT. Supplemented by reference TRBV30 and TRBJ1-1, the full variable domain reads SQTIHQWPATLVQPVGSPLSLECTVEGTSNPNLYWYRQAAGRGLQLLFYSVGIGQISSEVPQNLSASRPQDRQFILSSKKLLLSDSGFYLCAWREVFGNTEAFFGQGTRLTVV.

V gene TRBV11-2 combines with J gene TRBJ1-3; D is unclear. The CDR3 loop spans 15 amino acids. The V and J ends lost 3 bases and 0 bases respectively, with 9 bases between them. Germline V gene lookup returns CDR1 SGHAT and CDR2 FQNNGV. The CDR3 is CASSLLRSSGNTIYF. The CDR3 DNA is TGTGCCAGCAGCTTGCTGAGGAGCTCTGGAAACACCATATATTTT.

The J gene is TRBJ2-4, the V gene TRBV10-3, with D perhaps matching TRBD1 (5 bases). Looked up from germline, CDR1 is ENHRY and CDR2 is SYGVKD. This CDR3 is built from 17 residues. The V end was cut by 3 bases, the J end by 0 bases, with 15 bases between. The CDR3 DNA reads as TGTGCCATCAGTGATAGGGGCCTATCCATAGCCAAAAACATTCAGTACTTC. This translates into CAISDRGLSIAKNIQYF.

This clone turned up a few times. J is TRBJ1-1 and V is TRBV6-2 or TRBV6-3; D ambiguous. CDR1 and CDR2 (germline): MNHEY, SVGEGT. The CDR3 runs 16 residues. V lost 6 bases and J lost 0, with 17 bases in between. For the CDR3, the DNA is TGTGCCAGCAGCCCAAACCCCTTAAGCATGAACACTGAAGCTTTCTTT. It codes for CASSPNPLSMNTEAFF.

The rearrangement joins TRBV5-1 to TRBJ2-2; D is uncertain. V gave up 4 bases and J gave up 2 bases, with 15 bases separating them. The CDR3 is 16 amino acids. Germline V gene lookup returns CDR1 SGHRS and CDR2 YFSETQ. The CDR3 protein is CASSPPGFFNTGELFF. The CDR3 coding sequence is TGCGCCAGCAGCCCTCCGGGTTTCTTTAACACCGGGGAGCTGTTTTTT.

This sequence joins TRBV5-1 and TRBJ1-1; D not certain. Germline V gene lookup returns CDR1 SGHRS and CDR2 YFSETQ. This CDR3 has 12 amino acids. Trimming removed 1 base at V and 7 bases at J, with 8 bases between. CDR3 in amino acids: CASSLSEGEAFF. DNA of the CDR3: TGCGCCAGCAGCTTGTCTGAGGGTGAAGCTTTCTTT.

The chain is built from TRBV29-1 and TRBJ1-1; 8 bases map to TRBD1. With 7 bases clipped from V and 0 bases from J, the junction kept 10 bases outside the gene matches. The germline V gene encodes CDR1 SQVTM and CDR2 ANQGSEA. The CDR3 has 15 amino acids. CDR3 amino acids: CSANDRGHMNTEAFF. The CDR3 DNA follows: TGCAGCGCTAACGACAGGGGCCACATGAACACTGAAGCTTTCTTT.

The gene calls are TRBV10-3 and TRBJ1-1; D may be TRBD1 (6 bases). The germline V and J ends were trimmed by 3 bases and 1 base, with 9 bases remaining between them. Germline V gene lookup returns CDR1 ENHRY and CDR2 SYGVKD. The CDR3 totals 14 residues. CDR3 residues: CAISDGRGNTEAFF. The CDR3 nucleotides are TGTGCCATCAGTGATGGCAGGGGGAACACTGAAGCTTTCTTT.

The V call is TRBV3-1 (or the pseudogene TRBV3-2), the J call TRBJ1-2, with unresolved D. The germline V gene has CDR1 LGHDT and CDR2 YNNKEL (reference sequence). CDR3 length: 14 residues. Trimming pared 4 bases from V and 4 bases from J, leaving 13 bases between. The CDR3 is CASSPRGDTYGYTF. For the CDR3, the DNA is TGTGCCAGCAGCCCCCGGGGAGACACCTATGGCTACACCTTC.

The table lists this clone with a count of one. The CDR3 region has the DNA TGTGCCAGCAGCTCGGGACAGGGGAGTGAAAAACTGTTTTTT. It translates to CASSSGQGSEKLFF. The chain uses TRBV6-5 and TRBJ1-4, with 10 bases identical to TRBD1. The germline V gene encodes CDR1 MNHEY and CDR2 SVGAGI. J was trimmed by 7 bases and V by 6 bases; bases with no gene match: 5. There are 14 residues in the CDR3.

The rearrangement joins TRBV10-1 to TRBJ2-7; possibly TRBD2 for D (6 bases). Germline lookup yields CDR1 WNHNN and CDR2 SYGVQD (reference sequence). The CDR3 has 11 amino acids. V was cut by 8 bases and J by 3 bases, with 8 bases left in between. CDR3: CASAGLYEQYV. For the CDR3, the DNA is TGCGCCAGCGCGGGACTCTACGAGCAGTACGTC.

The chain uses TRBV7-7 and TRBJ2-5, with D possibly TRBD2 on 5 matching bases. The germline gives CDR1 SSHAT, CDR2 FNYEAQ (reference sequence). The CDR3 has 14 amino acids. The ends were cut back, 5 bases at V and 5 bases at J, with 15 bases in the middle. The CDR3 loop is CASSRRGLGETQYF. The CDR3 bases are TGTGCCAGCAGCCGCCGGGGTCTTGGGGAGACCCAGTACTTC.

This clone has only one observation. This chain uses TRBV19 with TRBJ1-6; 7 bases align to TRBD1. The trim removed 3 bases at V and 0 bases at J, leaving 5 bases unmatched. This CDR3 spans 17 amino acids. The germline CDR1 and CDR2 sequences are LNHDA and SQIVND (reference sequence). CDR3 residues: CASSISTGSSYNSPLHF. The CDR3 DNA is TGTGCCAGTAGTATCTCGACAGGGAGCTCCTATAATTCACCCCTCCACTTT. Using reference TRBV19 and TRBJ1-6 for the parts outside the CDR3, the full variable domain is DGGITQSPKYLFRKEGQNVTLSCEQNLNHDAMYWYRQDPGQGLRLIYYSQIVNDFQKGDIAEGYSVSREKKESFPLTVTSAQKNPTAFYLCASSISTGSSYNSPLHFGNGTRLTVT.

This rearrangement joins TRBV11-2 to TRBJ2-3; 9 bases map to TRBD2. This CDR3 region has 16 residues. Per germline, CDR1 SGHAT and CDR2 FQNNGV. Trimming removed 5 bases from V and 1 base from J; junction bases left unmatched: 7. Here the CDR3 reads CASSPIAGARTDTQYF. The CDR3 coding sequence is TGTGCCAGCAGCCCAATAGCGGGGGCCCGCACAGATACGCAGTATTTT.

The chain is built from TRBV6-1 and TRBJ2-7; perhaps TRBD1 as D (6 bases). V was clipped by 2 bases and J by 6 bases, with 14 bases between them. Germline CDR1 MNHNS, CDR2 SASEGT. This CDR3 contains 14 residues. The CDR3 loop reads CASSELRTVSEQYV. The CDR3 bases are TGTGCCAGCAGTGAACTCAGGACAGTTTCCGAGCAGTACGTC.

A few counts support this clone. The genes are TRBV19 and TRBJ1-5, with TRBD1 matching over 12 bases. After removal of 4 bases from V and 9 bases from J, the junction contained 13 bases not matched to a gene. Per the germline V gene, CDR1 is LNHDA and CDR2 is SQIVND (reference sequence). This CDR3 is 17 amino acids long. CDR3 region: CASSTGDRGPLRGPQHF. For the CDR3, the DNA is TGTGCCAGTAGTACCGGGGACAGGGGGCCCCTAAGAGGGCCCCAGCATTTT.

The CDR3 sequence: CSVDRAIGNEQFF. CDR3 DNA: TGCAGCGTTGATCGAGCGATCGGCAATGAGCAGTTCTTC. This chain joins TRBV29-1 and TRBJ2-1; D remains ambiguous. Trimming left V 3 bases short and J 6 bases short, with 12 bases between. Germline CDR1 reads SQVTM; CDR2 reads ANQGSEA. The CDR3 consists of 13 residues.

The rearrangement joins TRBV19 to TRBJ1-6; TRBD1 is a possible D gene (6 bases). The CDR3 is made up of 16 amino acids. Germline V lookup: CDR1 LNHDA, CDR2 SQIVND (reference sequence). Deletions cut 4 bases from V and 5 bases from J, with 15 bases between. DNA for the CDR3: TGTGCCAGTAGTAAAGGCGGGGGCGCTAATAATTCACCCCTCCACTTT. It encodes CASSKGGGANNSPLHF.

The chain's CDR3 is CASSPRARQGRNTIYF. In DNA form, the CDR3 reads TGTGCCAGCAGCCCTAGGGCTCGACAGGGGAGAAACACCATATATTTT. The chain carries TRBV7-8 and TRBJ1-3; TRBD1 matches at 8 bases. The CDR3 sequence is 16 residues long. The germline gives CDR1 SGHVS, CDR2 FQNEAQ. The V and J ends lost 5 bases and 5 bases, in that order; junction bases with no gene match: 11.

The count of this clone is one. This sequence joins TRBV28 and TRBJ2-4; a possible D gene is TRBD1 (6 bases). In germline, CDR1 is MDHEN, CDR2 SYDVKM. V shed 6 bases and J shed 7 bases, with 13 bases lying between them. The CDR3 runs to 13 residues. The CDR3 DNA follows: TGTGCCAGCAGCCTAGGACAGCGGAACATTCAGTACTTC. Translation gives CASSLGQRNIQYF.

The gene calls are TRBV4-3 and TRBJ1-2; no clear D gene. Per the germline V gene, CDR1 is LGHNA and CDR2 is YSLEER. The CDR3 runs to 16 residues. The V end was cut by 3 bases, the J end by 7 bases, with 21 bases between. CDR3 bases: TGCGCCAGCAGCCAGGAAAGCGGGCTGTCCGCCGGTGGCTACACCTTC. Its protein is CASSQESGLSAGGYTF.